Listed below are T cell receptor beta chains from one sample, sequenced in a study of blood T cells in healthy people across ages. TCRdb ran MiXCR on the 5' RACE reads and lists one entry per CDR3 protein. This sample carries around 1,900,000 distinct CDR3 sequences, about two fifths of them seen once, and the ten largest clones take 23%. The sample consisted of blood. These receptors came from a human donor in good health. CDR3s include the opening cysteine and the closing phenylalanine or tryptophan. The D gene is left open where the match is weak. A clone size is listed for some rows: how often the clone was seen (once, few, many), or a class if it is expanded.

V gene	D gene	clone size	J gene	CDR3 protein	CDR3 DNA
TRBV29-1	-	-	TRBJ2-1	CSVDTRVNEQFF	TGCAGCGTTGATACCCGGGTCAATGAGCAGTTCTTC
TRBV7-2	-	few	TRBJ1-5	CASSLSTGRDQPQHF	TGTGCCAGCAGCTTAAGTACAGGGAGGGATCAGCCCCAGCATTTT
TRBV4-1	-	-	TRBJ1-2	CASSPPGSSWRGYTF	TGCGCCAGCAGCCCACCGGGCTCTTCATGGAGGGGCTACACCTTC
TRBV7-9	-	-	TRBJ2-4	CASSLGGKQSQNIQYF	TGTGCCAGCAGCTTGGGGGGAAAACAAAGCCAAAACATTCAGTACTTC
TRBV6-2/TRBV6-3	-	many	TRBJ2-3	CASSYSMPPTQYF	TGTGCCAGCAGTTACTCGATGCCCCCTACGCAGTATTTT
TRBV13	-	few	TRBJ2-3	CASSSGGTIQSTDTQYF	TGTGCCAGCAGCTCCGGGGGGACAATACAAAGCACAGATACGCAGTATTTT
TRBV7-3	TRBD2	few	TRBJ2-4	CASSLLAGNEQYF	TGTGCCAGCAGCTTACTAGCGGGCAATGAACAGTACTTC
TRBV20-1	TRBD1	-	TRBJ1-4	CSARGDSPQFTSNEKLFF	TGCAGTGCTAGGGGGGACAGTCCTCAGTTTACCTCTAATGAAAAACTGTTTTTT
TRBV4-2	-	many	TRBJ2-7	CASSRTTPLGYEQYF	TGTGCCAGCAGCCGGACAACCCCTCTGGGCTACGAGCAGTACTTC
TRBV4-1	-	few	TRBJ2-3	CASSQAGAASTDTQYF	TGCGCCAGCAGCCAAGCGGGGGCAGCTAGCACAGATACGCAGTATTTT
TRBV5-1	TRBD2	-	TRBJ2-1	CASSPWTSGGAYLFF	TGCGCCAGCAGCCCCTGGACTAGCGGGGGGGCCTATCTGTTCTTC
TRBV7-3	TRBD2	-	TRBJ2-3	CTSSGGTDTQYF	TGTACCAGCAGCGGGGGAACAGATACGCAGTATTTT
TRBV9	-	-	TRBJ1-5	CASSVGPPGQPQHF	TGTGCCAGCAGCGTGGGTCCACCGGGGCAGCCCCAGCATTTT
TRBV6-5	TRBD2	few	TRBJ2-5	CASSFGLAGGQTQYF	TGTGCCAGCAGTTTCGGACTAGCGGGGGGCCAGACCCAGTACTTC
TRBV20-1	-	-	TRBJ2-7	CSARDSGTPTYEQYF	TGCAGTGCTAGAGACTCCGGGACACCCACCTACGAGCAGTACTTC
TRBV11-1	-	-	TRBJ2-1	CASSLGTERNEQFF	TGTGCCAGCAGCTTAGGGACTGAGAGGAATGAGCAGTTCTTC
TRBV30	-	-	TRBJ2-1	CAWSEGPYNEQFF	TGTGCCTGGAGTGAGGGGCCATACAATGAGCAGTTCTTC
TRBV10-3	TRBD2	few	TRBJ2-7	CAISPRTSGNTYEQYF	TGTGCCATCAGTCCGCGGACTAGCGGGAATACCTACGAGCAGTACTTC
TRBV20-1	-	-	TRBJ1-6	CSVPLGDSPLHF	TGCAGTGTCCCGCTCGGGGATTCACCCCTCCACTTT
TRBV12-3/TRBV12-4	-	few	TRBJ2-3	CASSSWPGTDTQYF	TGTGCCAGCAGTTCGTGGCCGGGGACAGATACGCAGTATTTT
TRBV20-1	-	few	TRBJ1-2	CSATTATNYGYTF	TGCAGTGCTACGACAGCCACCAACTATGGCTACACCTTC
TRBV5-1	-	few	TRBJ2-1	CASSLSGAASAGNNEQFF	TGCGCCAGCAGCTTGTCGGGGGCCGCAAGCGCAGGGAACAATGAGCAGTTCTTC
TRBV5-6	TRBD1	-	TRBJ1-2	CASSQRTGAFCYGYTF	TGTGCCAGCAGCCAACGGACAGGGGCATTTTGCTATGGCTACACCTTC
TRBV16	-	-	TRBJ2-7	CASSQSRQGSYEQYF	TGTGCCAGCAGCCAATCGCGGCAGGGGTCCTACGAGCAGTACTTC
TRBV5-1	-	-	TRBJ2-7	CASSSGLRSYEQYF	TGCGCCAGCAGTTCGGGACTCCGCTCCTACGAGCAGTACTTC
TRBV7-2	-	-	TRBJ2-7	CASSLSRVPLYEQYF	TGTGCCAGCAGCTTATCCAGGGTTCCTCTTTACGAGCAGTACTTC
TRBV13	-	-	TRBJ1-2	CASRPHRDFYGGCTF	TGTGCCAGCAGACCTCACCGGGACTTCTACGGTGGCTGCACCTTC
TRBV2	TRBD2	-	TRBJ2-2	CASNPGRAMSALFF	TGTGCCAGCAACCCCGGGAGGGCGATGAGCGCGCTGTTTTTT
TRBV5-5	-	few	TRBJ2-6	CASGKVVSGANVLTF	TGTGCCAGCGGCAAGGTTGTCTCTGGGGCCAACGTCCTGACTTTC
TRBV6-1	TRBD1	few	TRBJ2-6	CASRGQGAFSGANVLTF	TGTGCCAGCAGAGGACAGGGGGCCTTCTCTGGGGCCAACGTCCTGACTTTC
TRBV28	-	few	TRBJ2-5	CASSSRRMGETQYF	TGTGCCAGCAGTTCCCGTCGGATGGGTGAGACCCAGTACTTC
TRBV10-3	-	few	TRBJ1-4	CATSESGEKLFF	TGTGCCACCAGTGAGTCGGGTGAAAAACTGTTTTTT